Sequencing of this T cell receptor (beta chain) was carried out in a study of regulatory and conventional T cells in RAG deficiency. The sorted conventional CD4+ T cells were CD25-low and CD127-high, with genomic DNA sequenced. Generated by immunoSEQ multiplex PCR, the TCRdb table keeps only in-frame clones and is missing some. Of about 46,000 clones listed, about nine tenths are singletons. This sample was also put to use in a study of regulatory T cells. Per that paper: Amplification used 52 TRBV primers and 13 TRBJ primers.

The source material was CD4+ effector T cells sorted from blood. The TCR was taken from a human donor in good health.

CDR3 sequence (DNA): TGTGCCAGCAGTTTGGAAGGAATGACCGGGGAGCTGTTTTTT. This encodes CASSLEGMTGELFF. The chain is built from TRBV27 and TRBJ2-2; the D is unclear. Trimming pared 3 bases from V and 5 bases from J, leaving 10 bases between. The CDR3 length is 14 residues. CDR1 is MNHEY, CDR2 SMNVEV, per germline (reference sequence).